This entry lists 13 T cell receptor beta chains sequenced from one sample in a study of T cell responses to AZD1222 COVID-19 vaccine. Here immunoSEQ multiplex PCR was the method, and the copy in TCRdb shows in-frame clones only, minus some. The table shows approximately 160,000 clones, with about 85% occurring only once. The specimen comprised peripheral blood, sampled on day 0 of AZD1222 vaccination. The receptor source for this set is an adult in good health.

The chain links TRBV11-1 to TRBJ1-6; TRBD1 is a possible D gene (5 bases). V was shortened by 3 bases and J by 5 bases, with 8 bases between the two germline ends. Germline lookup yields CDR1 SGHAT and CDR2 FQDESV (reference sequence). The CDR3 spans 14 residues. The CDR3 loop reads CASSLGGNNSPLHF. The CDR3 coding sequence is TGTGCCAGCAGCTTGGGGGGGAATAATTCACCCCTCCACTTT.

The rearrangement links TRBV5-4 to TRBJ1-1; possibly TRBD1 for D (5 bases). Germline V gives CDR1 SGHNT, CDR2 YYREEE (reference sequence). The CDR3 has 14 residues. V gave up 0 bases and J gave up 1 base, with 7 bases separating them. CDR3 loop: CASSLDTGNTEAFF. The CDR3 bases are TGTGCCAGCAGCTTGGATACAGGGAACACTGAAGCTTTCTTT.

This chain joins TRBV30 and TRBJ2-5; possible D gene TRBD1, 5 bases. Germline assignment: CDR1 GTSNPN and CDR2 SVGIG (reference sequence). This CDR3 comprises 14 residues. V lost 1 base and J 1 base, leaving 10 bases between the germline ends. CDR3 nucleotides: TGTGCCTGGAGTGGCCTAGGGGCCCAAGAGACCCAGTACTTC. Translating gives CAWSGLGAQETQYF.

The chain uses TRBV19 and TRBJ1-2; D gene ambiguous. V was clipped by 3 bases and J by 2 bases, with 10 bases between them. The germline gives CDR1 LNHDA, CDR2 SQIVND (reference sequence). This CDR3 spans 14 amino acids. The CDR3 loop reads CASSIRNGNYGYTF. Written as DNA, the CDR3 is TGTGCCAGTAGTATCAGGAACGGAAACTATGGCTACACCTTC.

The chain joins TRBV7-2 to TRBJ2-7; the match to TRBD2 covers 8 bases. The germline gives CDR1 SGHTA, CDR2 FQGNSA. The V segment lost 3 bases and the J segment 2 bases; nucleotides outside the gene matches: 0. This CDR3 has 13 amino acids. The CDR3 coding sequence is TGTGCCAGCAGCTTTAGCGGGACCTACGAGCAGTACTTC. Translation: CASSFSGTYEQYF.

This rearrangement joins TRBV27 to TRBJ1-3, with 10 positions matching TRBD1. Germline CDR1 reads MNHEY; CDR2 reads SMNVEV (reference sequence). Trimming at V came to 2 bases and at J to 4 bases, leaving 8 bases not matched to a gene. The CDR3 has 17 amino acids. The CDR3 sequence is CASSLRRTGGEGNTIYF. In DNA, the CDR3 is TGTGCCAGCAGTTTAAGGCGGACAGGGGGGGAAGGAAACACCATATATTTT.

The rearrangement links TRBV6-5 to TRBJ1-2; D gene ambiguous. Deletions cut 5 bases from V and 2 bases from J, with 3 bases between. This CDR3 is built from 11 residues. CDR1 MNHEY and CDR2 SVGAGI come from the germline V gene. The CDR3 is CASSLNYGYTF. CDR3 bases: TGTGCCAGCAGTCTGAACTATGGCTACACCTTC.

The sample holds a few counts of this clone. The rearrangement joins TRBV5-1 to TRBJ2-3; 7 positions agree with TRBD2. In germline, CDR1 is SGHRS, CDR2 YFSETQ. V lost 4 bases to trimming and J lost 2 bases; unmatched junction nucleotides: 4. This CDR3 has 14 residues. The CDR3 region has the DNA TGCGCCAGCAGCCTAGGGACTACCACAGATACGCAGTATTTT. Translating it yields CASSLGTTTDTQYF.

V gene TRBV14 combines with J gene TRBJ2-5; perhaps D is TRBD1 or TRBD2 (6 bases each). Germline lookup yields CDR1 SGHDN and CDR2 FVKESK. This CDR3 spans 16 amino acids. The V end lost 2 bases, the J end lost 2 bases, and 15 bases lay between the germline ends. The CDR3: CASSQSGGAGQETQYF. CDR3 bases: TGTGCCAGCAGCCAATCTGGGGGCGCGGGGCAAGAGACCCAGTACTTC.

V and J are TRBV12-3 or TRBV12-4 and TRBJ2-5; TRBD2 is a possible D gene (5 bases). Trimming stripped 3 bases from V and 4 bases from J, with 9 bases between. This CDR3 is built from 13 residues. CDR3 nucleotides: TGTGCCAGCAGTTTGAGGGTTTCAGAGACCCAGTACTTC. Protein sequence: CASSLRVSETQYF.

The rearrangement joins TRBV19 to TRBJ2-7; TRBD2 matches 7 bases. The junction had 3 bases not matched to a gene; V was cut back by 2 bases and J by 2 bases. The CDR3 is 14 residues long. CDR1 is LNHDA, CDR2 SQIVND, per germline (reference sequence). As DNA, the CDR3 is TGTGCCAGTAGTATAACGGGAGGAACCTACGAGCAGTACTTC. It codes for CASSITGGTYEQYF.

The chain combines TRBV10-3 with TRBJ1-1, with D perhaps matching TRBD1 (6 bases). The CDR3 is 14 amino acids. The V end lost 2 bases, the J end lost 5 bases, and 12 bases lay between the germline ends. CDR1 is ENHRY, CDR2 SYGVKD, per germline. The CDR3 protein is CAISEQGRGTEAFF. CDR3 in DNA: TGTGCCATCAGTGAGCAGGGGAGGGGAACTGAAGCTTTCTTT.

The gene calls are TRBV7-2 and TRBJ1-2; 9 nucleotides agree with TRBD1. After removal of 1 base from V and 5 bases from J, the junction contained 5 bases not matched to a gene. The CDR3 has 15 residues. Germline CDR1 is SGHTA and CDR2 is FQGNSA. CDR3 protein: CASSLVWGQGYGYTF. The CDR3, as DNA: TGTGCCAGCAGCTTAGTTTGGGGACAGGGATATGGCTACACCTTC.